This TCR beta chain is from a study of Graves' ophthalmopathy and Graves' hyperthyroidism (dated by TCRdb to the late 2010s). With respect to the entire study: Peripheral blood was collected before any treatment was given, at the time of initial diagnosis. To explore V-J signatures that distinguish ophthalmopathy from hyperthyroidism, a discovery set of about a hundred patients was enrolled, made up of approximately 45 with ophthalmopathy and 57 with stable hyperthyroidism. Following sample collection, hyperthyroidism patients were given methimazole at a starting dose of 30 mg daily, and ophthalmopathy patients were given high-dose intravenous methylprednisolone. In total, approximately 130 blood samples were TCR-sequenced: fewer than 50 ophthalmopathy, some 75 hyperthyroidism and some 17 hyperthyroidism-to-ophthalmopathy patients. An independent validation cohort comprised 18 hyperthyroidism patients and around 16 patients who later progressed from hyperthyroidism to ophthalmopathy. In over 5 hyperthyroidism patients, the T-cell repertoires found in thyroid tissue were compared with those found in blood. TCR beta repertoire signatures were used to distinguish Graves' ophthalmopathy from Graves' hyperthyroidism and to predict progression to ophthalmopathy. The paper's findings and limits, for the study overall: In cross-validation, the 13-signature model distinguished ophthalmopathy from stable hyperthyroidism with approximately 88% sensitivity and nearly 82% specificity, and in the test set the corresponding values were 80% and 75%. Sample size was not predetermined statistically, and investigators were not blinded to group allocation. Most expanded thyroid clonotypes with frequency above 0.001 were also detected in blood, suggesting blood repertoires may reflect the thyroid immune response. In validation, the model predicted ophthalmopathy progression with over 60% sensitivity and around 72% specificity; roughly 12 predicted patients were CT-confirmed with GO in a median of approximately six months.

The CDR3, cysteine through phenylalanine, is 14 amino acids long. The kept DNA is CDR3 alone, 42 bases in frame from the first base. V is pared back by 2 bases and J by 3 bases, with 10 bases lying between the germline termini. CDR1 and CDR2 are read off the germline V gene (reference sequence) as LNHDA and SQIVND. This clonotype was seen more than once but under ten times. The antigen this receptor binds is unknown. Base qualities are not provided; no much larger clone lies one nucleotide away. TCR beta CDR3 regions were amplified from RNA transcripts for repertoire sequencing. A first-round RT-PCR used HTBI primers with the Qiagen OneStep RT-PCR kit, followed by a second-round multiplex PCR, size selection and purification. Libraries were sequenced on an Illumina HiSeq2000 using paired-end 100 bp reads. The original pipeline was this. SOAPnuke was used for read processing, and reads with adapters, uncalled bases, a mean Phred below 15, or no exact constant-primer or identifier match were discarded. High-quality paired reads were merged with COPE v1.2.5. Clonotypes were defined as unique nucleotide sequences and were aligned to IMGT TRB V, D and J references using MiTCR v1.1. The analysis was limited to V-J combinations with a frequency above 0.0001, which together covered 99.2% of the repertoires. For each V-J combination, a TCR clonal expansion and chaos score was defined as the ratio of F50 clonal expansion to chaos observed in the TCRdist matrix. Welch's t-statistics and random forest were used to narrow the features down to more than 10 V-J combinations, which were then fed into a naive Bayes classifier. Thyroid-blood repertoire similarity was quantified with the Morisita-Horn index. TCRdb reprocessed the public reads (quality trimming at Q25 with fastp, clone calling with MiXCR) and kept in-frame beta chains. Each CDR3 protein appears once, grouped with its most common genes and DNA. TCRdb, not the authors, supplied the V and J calls. This sample comprises 650,000 to 900,000 distinct CDR3 sequences, around 40% of them detected only once. The ten top clones hold about 40% of the sample.

Patients with ophthalmopathy had moderately to severely active disease, with a Clinical Activity Score of 3 or more, a NOSPECS grade of 4 or more, and a disease duration of less than 3 months. Patients were excluded if they had other autoimmune diseases, uncontrolled infections, pregnancy or lactation. Diagnosis relied on clinical symptoms, serum thyroxine, TRAb, thyroid ultrasound and orbital computed tomography. PBMCs were isolated from more than 9 ml of fresh peripheral blood by Ficoll-Paque density gradient centrifugation. Total RNA was extracted using Trizol reagent, and RNA quality was checked on an Agilent 2100 Bioanalyzer.

The rearrangement combines TRBV19 with TRBJ2-5; no D segment can be confidently identified. The source material was peripheral blood. The source of this sequence is an adult man with Graves' ophthalmopathy. The CDR3 reads CASSIPGRKETQYF. The sequenced DNA is TGTGCCAGTAGTATACCGGGCCGCAAAGAGACCCAGTACTTC.